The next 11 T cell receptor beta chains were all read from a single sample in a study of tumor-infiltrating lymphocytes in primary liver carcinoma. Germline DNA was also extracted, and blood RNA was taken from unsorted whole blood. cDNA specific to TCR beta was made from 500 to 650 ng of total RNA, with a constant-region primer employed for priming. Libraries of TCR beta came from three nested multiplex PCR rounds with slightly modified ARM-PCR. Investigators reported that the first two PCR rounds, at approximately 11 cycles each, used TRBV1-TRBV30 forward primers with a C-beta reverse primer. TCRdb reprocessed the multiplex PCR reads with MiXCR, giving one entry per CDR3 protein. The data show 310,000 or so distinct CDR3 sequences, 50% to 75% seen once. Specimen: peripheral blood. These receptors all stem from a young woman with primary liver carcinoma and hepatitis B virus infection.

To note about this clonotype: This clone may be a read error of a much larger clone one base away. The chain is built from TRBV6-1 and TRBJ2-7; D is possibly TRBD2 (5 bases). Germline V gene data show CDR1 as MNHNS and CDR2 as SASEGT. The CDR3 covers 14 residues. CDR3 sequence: CDSSRWSEDYEQYF. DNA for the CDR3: TGTGACAGCAGCAGATGGTCGGAGGACTACGAGCAGTACTTC.

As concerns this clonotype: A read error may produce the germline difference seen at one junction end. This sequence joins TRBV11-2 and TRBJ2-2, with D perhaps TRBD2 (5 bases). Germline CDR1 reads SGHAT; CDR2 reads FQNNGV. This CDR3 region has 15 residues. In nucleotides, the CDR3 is TGTGCCAGCAGCTTAGAGGTAGCAAACACCGGGGAGATGTTATTT. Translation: CASSLEVANTGEMLF.

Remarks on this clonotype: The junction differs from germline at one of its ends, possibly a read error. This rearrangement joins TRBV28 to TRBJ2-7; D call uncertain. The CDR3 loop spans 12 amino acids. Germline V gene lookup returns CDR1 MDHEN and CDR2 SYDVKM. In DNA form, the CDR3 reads TGTGTCAGCAGTCCTCGAAAGTACGAGCAGTACTTC. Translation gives CVSSPRKYEQYF.

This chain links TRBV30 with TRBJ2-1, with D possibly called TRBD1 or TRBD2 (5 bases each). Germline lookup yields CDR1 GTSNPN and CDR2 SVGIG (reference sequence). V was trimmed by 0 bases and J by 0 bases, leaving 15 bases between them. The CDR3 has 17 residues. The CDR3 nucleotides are TGTGCCTGGAGTGTCTGGGACCACCAGAGCTCCTACAATGAGCAGTTCTTC. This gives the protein CAWSVWDHQSSYNEQFF.

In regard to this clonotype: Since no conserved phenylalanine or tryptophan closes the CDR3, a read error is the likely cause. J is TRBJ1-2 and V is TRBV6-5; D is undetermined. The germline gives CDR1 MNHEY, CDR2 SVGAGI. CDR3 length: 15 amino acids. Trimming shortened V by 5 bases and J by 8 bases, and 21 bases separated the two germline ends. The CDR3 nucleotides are TGTGCCAGCAGTAGCGAATTCATGGCCGCTCGGGGCTACACCTTA. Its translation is CASSSEFMAARGYTL.

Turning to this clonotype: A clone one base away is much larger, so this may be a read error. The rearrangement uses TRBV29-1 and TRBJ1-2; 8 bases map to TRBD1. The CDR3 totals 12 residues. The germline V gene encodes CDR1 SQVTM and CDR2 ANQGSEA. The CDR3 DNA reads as TGCAGCGTACTGGACAGGGACTATGACTACACCTTC. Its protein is CSVLDRDYDYTF.

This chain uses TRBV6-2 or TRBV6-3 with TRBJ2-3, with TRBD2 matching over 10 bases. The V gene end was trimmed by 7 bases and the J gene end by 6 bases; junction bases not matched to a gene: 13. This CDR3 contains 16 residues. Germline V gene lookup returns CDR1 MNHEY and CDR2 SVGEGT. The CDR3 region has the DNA TGTGCCAGCAACTCAAGACGGCTAGCGGGAGCCGATACGCAGTATTTT. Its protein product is CASNSRRLAGADTQYF.

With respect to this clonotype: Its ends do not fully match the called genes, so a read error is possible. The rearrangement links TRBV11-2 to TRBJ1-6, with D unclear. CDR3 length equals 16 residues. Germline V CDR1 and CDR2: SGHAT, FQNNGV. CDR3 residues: CASSLARPSYNSPPHF. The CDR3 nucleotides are TGTGCCAGCAGCTTAGCGCGTCCTTCCTATAATTCACCCCCCCACTTT. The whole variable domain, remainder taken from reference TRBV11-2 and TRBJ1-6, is EAGVAQSPRYKIIEKRQSVAFWCNPISGHATLYWYQQILGQGPKLLIQFQNNGVVDDSQLPKDRFSAERLKGVDSTLKIQPAKLEDSAVYLCASSLARPSYNSPPHFGNGTRLTVT.

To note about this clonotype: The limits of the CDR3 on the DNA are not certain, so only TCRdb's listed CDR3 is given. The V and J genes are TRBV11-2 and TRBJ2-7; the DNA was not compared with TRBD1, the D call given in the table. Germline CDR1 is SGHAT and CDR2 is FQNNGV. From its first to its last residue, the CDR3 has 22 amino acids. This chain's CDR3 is CASSFYICSARDGGAGNYEQYF.

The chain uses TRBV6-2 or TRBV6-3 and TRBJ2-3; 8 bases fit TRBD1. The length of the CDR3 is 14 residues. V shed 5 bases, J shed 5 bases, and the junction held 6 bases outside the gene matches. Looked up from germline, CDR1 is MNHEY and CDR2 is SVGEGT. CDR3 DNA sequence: TGTGCCAGCAGTGACAGGGGAGGAGTAGATACGCAGTATTTT. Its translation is CASSDRGGVDTQYF.

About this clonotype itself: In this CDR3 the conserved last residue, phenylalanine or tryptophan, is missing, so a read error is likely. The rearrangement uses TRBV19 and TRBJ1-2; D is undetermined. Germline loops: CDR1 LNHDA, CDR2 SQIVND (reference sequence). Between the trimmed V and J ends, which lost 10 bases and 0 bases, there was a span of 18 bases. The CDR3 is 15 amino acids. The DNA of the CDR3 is TGTGCCACTGGTACCTCTCCGGGCTCTAACTATGGCTACACCTCC. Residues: CATGTSPGSNYGYTS.